Below, 2 T cell receptor beta chains from the same sample are listed, as sequenced in a study of vaccination effects on CD4 cells after COVID-19. Their antigens are not known. Before sequencing took place, the ViraFEST assay used viral peptide pools to expand antigen-specific CD4+ T cells. Cultured cells yielded isolated CD4+ T cells after approximately nine days. Vaccine recipients, nucleocapsid antibody negative, had no prior SARS-CoV-2 infection. Profiling relied on immunoSEQ multiplex PCR, and the TCRdb table lists in-frame clones only, not all of them. The profile shows 50,000 or so clones, more than 70% of them singletons. This sample comprised CD4+ T cells from PBMCs cultured with HCoV-OC43 spike peptides, obtained before COVID-19 vaccination. This sample's subset: HCoV-OC43 spike overlapping peptide pool stimulation. These receptors all stem from a human donor who received a COVID-19 vaccine.

The chain joins TRBV12-3 or TRBV12-4 to TRBJ2-5, with 11 bases identical to TRBD2. The V segment lost 8 bases and the J segment 11 bases; nucleotides outside the gene matches: 10. The CDR3 contains 13 residues. The CDR3 here is CASSLVAGGPQYF. The CDR3, as DNA: TGTGCCAGCTCACTCGTAGCGGGGGGGCCTCAGTACTTC.

The V and J genes are TRBV2 and TRBJ2-5, with TRBD2 matching 7 bases. The CDR3 has 17 residues. The germline V gene encodes CDR1 SNHLY and CDR2 FYNNEI. V lost 4 bases, J lost 2 bases, and 13 bases stayed unmatched. DNA for the CDR3: TGTGCCAGCAGTGCCCCATCTAATGTCGGGGGGCAAGAGACCCAGTACTTC. Translation gives CASSAPSNVGGQETQYF.